Each of the 27 T cell receptor beta chains below was sequenced from the same sample in a study of shared clonotypes between healthy human individuals. Naive CD8 populations comprised CD45RO-negative cells positively selected for CCR7, excluding terminally differentiated effector memory CD45RA+ cells. Sequencing was performed with immunoSEQ multiplex PCR; in TCRdb, only in-frame clones are kept and a portion is missing. In the table there are about 1,900,000 clones, about 95% of which are singletons. Source material: naive CD8+ T cells sorted from blood. The receptors shown here come from a young man in good health.

CDR3 coding DNA: TGTGCCAGCAGGTCGCGGACAGGGTCGAGCGAGACCCAGTACTTC. Its translation: CASRSRTGSSETQYF. The gene calls are TRBV7-9 and TRBJ2-5; 8 bases are a match to TRBD1. V shed 6 bases and J 5 bases; nucleotides not matched to a gene: 11. The CDR3 runs 15 residues. The germline V gene encodes CDR1 SEHNR and CDR2 FQNEAQ (reference sequence).

The rearrangement joins TRBV9 to TRBJ2-1; no definite D call. Germline V gene data show CDR1 as SGDLS and CDR2 as YYNGEE. The CDR3 runs 13 residues. With 0 bases removed from V and 8 bases from J, the gap between germline ends came to 9 bases. CDR3 region: CASSVGRYYEQFF. The CDR3 DNA sequence: TGTGCCAGCAGCGTAGGCCGTTATTATGAGCAGTTCTTC.

This clone was recorded a few times. This rearrangement joins TRBV13 to TRBJ1-1, with unresolved D. CDR1 and CDR2 from the germline V gene are PRHDT and FYEKMQ (reference sequence). Trimming removed 4 bases at V and 2 bases at J, with 8 bases between. The CDR3 sequence is 13 residues long. CDR3 sequence reads: CASSSNNNTEAFF. The CDR3 nucleotides are TGTGCCAGCAGCTCTAATAACAACACTGAAGCTTTCTTT.

As for this clone: Other nucleotide sequences from this sample produce the same CDR3. The gene calls are TRBV27 and TRBJ1-1; D is undetermined. V lost 0 bases and J lost 0, with 11 bases in between. This CDR3 contains 16 residues. The germline CDR1 and CDR2 sequences are MNHEY and SMNVEV (reference sequence). In DNA form, the CDR3 reads TGTGCCAGCAGTTTATCGGCCGGCGAAGTGAACACTGAAGCTTTCTTT. Residues: CASSLSAGEVNTEAFF.

This clone came up once. The chain combines TRBV5-4 with TRBJ1-1; unclear D gene. Per germline, CDR1 SGHNT and CDR2 YYREEE (reference sequence). CDR3 length: 12 amino acids. V shed 3 bases and J shed 7 bases, with 10 bases lying between them. Here the CDR3 DNA reads TGTGCCAGCAGCTGGGGATGGAGTGAAGCTTTCTTT. This codes for CASSWGWSEAFF.

This clone showed up just once. Other DNA sequences in the same sample also yield this CDR3. The chain couples TRBV7-9 to TRBJ2-3, with D unresolved. Germline V CDR1 and CDR2: SEHNR, FQNEAQ (reference sequence). CDR3 length: 13 residues. V lost 6 bases, J lost 1 base, and 8 bases lay in between. The CDR3 DNA reads as TGTGCCAGCAGTTTGCTGGGCACAGATACGCAGTATTTT. It yields the protein CASSLLGTDTQYF.

The chain combines TRBV7-6 with TRBJ2-4, with 15 positions matching TRBD2. This CDR3 comprises 16 residues. The V and J ends lost 5 bases and 7 bases, in that order; junction bases with no gene match: 6. CDR1 and CDR2 (germline): SGHVS, FNYEAQ. CDR3 in amino acids: CASSPGLAGGPNIQYF. The DNA of the CDR3 is TGTGCCAGCAGCCCCGGACTAGCGGGGGGGCCCAACATTCAGTACTTC.

The chain employs TRBV10-3 and TRBJ2-7; D gene uncertain. With 0 bases removed from V and 2 bases from J, the gap between germline ends came to 20 bases. The CDR3 spans 18 residues. From germline, CDR1 is ENHRY and CDR2 SYGVKD. The CDR3 region is CAISESSIGRASAYEQYF. The CDR3 region has the DNA TGTGCCATCAGTGAGTCCTCCATTGGAAGGGCATCAGCCTACGAGCAGTACTTC.

The chain combines TRBV27 with TRBJ2-1; 8 bases line up with TRBD1. Germline loops: CDR1 MNHEY, CDR2 SMNVEV (reference sequence). After removal of 5 bases from V and 6 bases from J, the junction contained 6 bases not matched to a gene. CDR3 length equals 14 residues. CDR3 in amino acids: CASSAGQGGNEQFF. Here the CDR3 DNA reads TGTGCCAGCAGTGCCGGACAGGGAGGCAATGAGCAGTTCTTC.

The chain couples TRBV5-1 to TRBJ2-7, with 9 bases that match TRBD2. The germline V gene has CDR1 SGHRS and CDR2 YFSETQ. The V gene end was trimmed by 4 bases and the J gene end by 0 bases; junction bases not matched to a gene: 2. CDR3 length: 14 residues. The CDR3 coding sequence is TGCGCCAGCAGCGGGACTAGCCCCTCCTACGAGCAGTACTTC. The encoded protein is CASSGTSPSYEQYF.

J is TRBJ1-3 and V is TRBV7-8, with no clear D. This CDR3 spans 17 amino acids. Germline CDR1 SGHVS, CDR2 FQNEAQ. V shed 4 bases and J shed 2 bases, with 18 bases lying between them. The CDR3 protein is CASSSYPPSYTGNTIYF. The CDR3 nucleotides are TGTGCCAGCAGCTCCTACCCCCCATCATATACTGGAAACACCATATATTTT.

In DNA, the CDR3 is TGCAGCGTTGAAGCGACGTTGGCCGGGGAGCTGTTTTTT. This gives the protein CSVEATLAGELFF. V and J are TRBV29-1 and TRBJ2-2; no reliable D call. V was trimmed by 1 base and J by 6 bases, leaving 9 bases between them. The V gene's germline CDR1 is SQVTM and CDR2 ANQGSEA. This CDR3 contains 13 residues.

J is TRBJ2-2 and V is TRBV9, with 7 bases lining up with TRBD2. Germline V lookup: CDR1 SGDLS, CDR2 YYNGEE. The CDR3 totals 15 residues. V was pared by 4 bases and J by 0 bases, with 3 bases of the junction left unmatched. CDR3: CASSLSGANTGELFF. The CDR3 DNA sequence: TGTGCCAGCAGCCTAAGCGGGGCGAACACCGGGGAGCTGTTTTTT.

The chain couples TRBV27 to TRBJ1-2; tentatively, D is TRBD1 (6 bases). CDR3 size: 15 residues. V lost 0 bases, J lost 7 bases, and 15 bases lay in between. From germline, CDR1 is MNHEY and CDR2 SMNVEV (reference sequence). CDR3 sequence reads: CASSLSPTGTSGYTF. The CDR3 DNA follows: TGTGCCAGCAGTTTATCCCCTACAGGGACCAGTGGCTACACCTTC.

Details on this clone: Its ends do not fully match the called genes, so a read error is possible. Within the sample, other DNA sequences also encode this same CDR3. V gene TRBV5-1 combines with J gene TRBJ1-1; a possible D gene is TRBD1 (6 bases). This CDR3 comprises 13 residues. The germline V gene has CDR1 SGHRS and CDR2 YFSETQ. The CDR3 region is CASSLDRNTEAFF. CDR3 DNA: TGCGCCAGCAGTTTGGACAGGAACACTGAAGCTTTCTTT.

The chain carries TRBV4-1 and TRBJ2-7; D gene ambiguous. The germline gives CDR1 MGHRA, CDR2 YSYEKL. The length of the CDR3 is 15 residues. V lost 0 bases and J 7 bases, leaving 16 bases between the germline ends. The CDR3 loop is CASSQDHGWDDEQYF. The CDR3 coding sequence is TGCGCCAGCAGCCAAGATCATGGGTGGGATGATGAGCAGTACTTC.

This sequence joins TRBV19 and TRBJ2-2; D is unclear. The CDR3 length is 9 residues. Germline V lookup: CDR1 LNHDA, CDR2 SQIVND (reference sequence). V lost 7 bases and J 12 bases, leaving 6 bases between the germline ends. This CDR3 reads CASTAKLFF. The CDR3 region has the DNA TGTGCCAGTACTGCGAAGCTGTTTTTT.

The rearrangement uses TRBV4-1 and TRBJ1-1, with no clear D. V lost 5 bases, J lost 4 bases, and 11 bases lay in between. Germline V lookup: CDR1 MGHRA, CDR2 YSYEKL. This CDR3 has 13 residues. The CDR3 DNA sequence: TGCGCCAGCAGCTACCGGGTGGGCACTGAAGCTTTCTTT. Encoded protein: CASSYRVGTEAFF.

The rearrangement uses TRBV7-8 and TRBJ1-4; no firm D call. The V and J ends lost 1 base and 4 bases respectively, with 13 bases between them. The length of the CDR3 is 16 residues. Germline V gene data show CDR1 as SGHVS and CDR2 as FQNEAQ. The CDR3 nucleotides read TGTGCCAGCAGCTTAGGCTCAGGCGCTCTTAATGAAAAACTGTTTTTT. It codes for CASSLGSGALNEKLFF.

This clone was seen once. The V call is TRBV5-6, the J call TRBJ1-2, with a possible D match to TRBD1 (6 bases). Trimming removed 0 bases from V and 0 bases from J, with 9 bases in between. The germline V gene has CDR1 SGHDT and CDR2 YYEEEE. The CDR3 has 15 residues. The CDR3 DNA reads as TGTGCCAGCAGCTTGGGAGGGGGTTCTAACTATGGCTACACCTTC. Its translation: CASSLGGGSNYGYTF.

V usage is TRBV9 and J usage is TRBJ2-7, with 7 bases that match TRBD2. This CDR3 is 15 amino acids long. Germline assignment: CDR1 SGDLS and CDR2 YYNGEE. V was clipped by 0 bases and J by 3 bases; unmatched bases: 6. The DNA of the CDR3 is TGTGCCAGCAGCGTAGGCGGCGGGAGTGACTACGAGCAGTACTTC. It codes for CASSVGGGSDYEQYF.

This clone occurred once. The V and J genes are TRBV27 and TRBJ2-7; 12 positions match TRBD1. The CDR3 consists of 15 residues. The V gene's germline CDR1 is MNHEY and CDR2 SMNVEV (reference sequence). J lost 6 bases, V lost 2 bases, and 5 bases had no gene match. CDR3: CASSLAGTGGIEQYF. DNA for the CDR3: TGTGCCAGCAGTTTAGCCGGGACAGGGGGCATCGAGCAGTACTTC.

This clone appeared once. The chain links TRBV6-5 to TRBJ2-5; no firm D call. V lost 11 bases, J lost 4 bases, and 5 bases lay in between. From germline, CDR1 is MNHEY and CDR2 SVGAGI. The CDR3 length is 9 residues. CDR3 region: CAPGETQYF. The DNA for the CDR3 is TGTGCCCCAGGAGAGACCCAGTACTTC.

V is TRBV7-9 and J is TRBJ2-2; TRBD1 might be the D (6 bases). Between the trimmed V and J ends, which lost 5 bases and 7 bases, there was a span of 14 bases. This CDR3 has 14 amino acids. The germline CDR1 and CDR2 sequences are SEHNR and FQNEAQ (reference sequence). The chain's CDR3 is CASSRSQGGGELFF. CDR3 sequence (DNA): TGTGCCAGCAGCAGAAGTCAAGGGGGCGGGGAGCTGTTTTTT.

The rearrangement joins TRBV23-1 to TRBJ1-4; 9 bases are shared with TRBD1. TRBV23-1 is designated an ORF whose function remains uncertain. The ends lost 1 base at V and 2 bases at J; junction bases unmatched: 14. The length of the CDR3 is 20 residues. The DNA of the CDR3 is TGCGCCAGCAGTCAATTCCCGGACAGGGGTATGGAGGAGACTAATGAAAAACTGTTTTTT. Encoded protein: CASSQFPDRGMEETNEKLFF.

V gene TRBV14 combines with J gene TRBJ1-2; D is unresolved. The V end lost 0 bases, the J end lost 1 base, and 9 bases lay between the germline ends. Looked up from germline, CDR1 is SGHDN and CDR2 is FVKESK. This CDR3 is 15 amino acids long. Written as DNA, the CDR3 is TGTGCCAGCAGCCAAGATGCGAACATTAACTATGGCTACACCTTC. Translating gives CASSQDANINYGYTF.

This clone occurred once. The chain carries TRBV28 and TRBJ1-2; no definite D call. There are 13 residues in the CDR3. V was pared by 1 base and J by 3 bases, with 6 bases between. From germline, CDR1 is MDHEN and CDR2 SYDVKM. The CDR3: CASSLLGYYGYTF. Here the CDR3 DNA reads TGTGCCAGCAGTTTATTGGGATACTATGGCTACACCTTC.